Following are 2 T cell receptor beta chains from one sample sequenced in a study of Ad26.COV2.S vaccination and SARS-CoV-2 variants. This sample's treatment: roughly 18 received Ad26.COV2.S at low or high dose, single or two shots; roughly 5 received placebo; per-sample allocation not given. Samples analyzed were those drawn on day 63 after the first vaccine or placebo injection. The data were produced by immunoSEQ multiplex PCR, yet TCRdb's version contains in-frame clones alone and is incomplete. The sample holds fewer than 600,000 clones, roughly nine tenths seen once. The sequencing used peripheral blood, collected in a trial of Ad26.COV2.S vaccine versus placebo. The receptor source for this set is a person aged 18-65 years who received the Ad26.COV2.S COVID-19 vaccine or a placebo.

The rearrangement links TRBV5-4 to TRBJ2-2; the match to TRBD2 covers 13 bases. The CDR3 is 17 amino acids. V lost 5 bases, J lost 5 bases, and 9 bases stayed unmatched. Germline V gene data show CDR1 as SGHNT and CDR2 as YYREEE (reference sequence). DNA for the CDR3: TGTGCCAGCAGTCCTGGACTAGCGGGAGTCCGAACCGGGGAGCTGTTTTTT. Encoded protein: CASSPGLAGVRTGELFF.

This clone was detected only once. The V gene is TRBV19, the J gene TRBJ1-1, with unresolved D. V was cut by 3 bases and J by 5 bases, with 13 bases left in between. The germline CDR1 and CDR2 sequences are LNHDA and SQIVND (reference sequence). The CDR3 is made up of 14 amino acids. The CDR3 region has the DNA TGTGCCAGTAGTATCGCGGGAGGTATGACTGAAGCTTTCTTT. Translating it yields CASSIAGGMTEAFF.